A single sample is the source of the 22 T cell receptor beta chains below, sequenced in a study of blood T cell repertoires in COVID-19. Profiled with immunoSEQ multiplex PCR; TCRdb holds only in-frame clones, not every one. This sample has under 250,000 clones, with roughly nine tenths found just once. Sequenced material: PBMCs or T cells enriched from blood (not recorded which). Receptors originate from a man aged 30 to 39 who had recovered from COVID-19.

The chain joins TRBV6-4 to TRBJ1-6, with D hard to call. CDR3 length equals 15 residues. CDR1 is MRHNA and CDR2 is SNTAGT in the germline V gene. With 8 bases removed from V and 0 bases from J, the gap between germline ends came to 11 bases. In nucleotides, the CDR3 is TGTGCCAGCCGAGACTCTAGCTCCTATAATTCACCCCTCCACTTT. It encodes CASRDSSSYNSPLHF.

The CDR3 protein is CASSRDFSNEKLFF. As DNA, the CDR3 is TGTGCCAGCAGCCGGGACTTCTCCAATGAAAAACTGTTTTTT. The chain uses TRBV28 and TRBJ1-4; D is possibly TRBD1 (5 bases). CDR3 length: 14 amino acids. Germline CDR1 and CDR2: MDHEN and SYDVKM. With 6 bases removed from V and 5 bases from J, the gap between germline ends came to 13 bases.

This clone was seen a few times. The CDR3 spells CASRGLAGFYEQYF. The DNA for the CDR3 is TGTGCCAGCAGGGGACTAGCGGGGTTCTACGAGCAGTACTTC. This sequence joins TRBV27 and TRBJ2-7, with 13 positions matching TRBD2. This CDR3 has 14 amino acids. The V gene end was trimmed by 6 bases and the J gene end by 3 bases; junction bases not matched to a gene: 2. Looked up from germline, CDR1 is MNHEY and CDR2 is SMNVEV (reference sequence).

This clone was found once. The rearrangement uses TRBV20-1 and TRBJ2-7; D gene uncertain. The V gene lost 5 bases and the J gene lost 4 bases, with 9 bases spanning the gap. The CDR3 is made up of 11 amino acids. Germline V gene sequence: CDR1 DFQATT, CDR2 SNEGSKA (reference sequence). The CDR3 is CSAPARYEQYF. The CDR3 DNA reads TGCAGTGCTCCCGCCAGGTACGAGCAGTACTTC.

This CDR3 is CASSIGGQGVYGYTF. CDR3 coding DNA: TGTGCCAGTAGTATAGGGGGACAGGGGGTCTATGGCTACACCTTC. The gene calls are TRBV19 and TRBJ1-2, with 11 bases that match TRBD1. After removal of 1 base from V and 4 bases from J, the junction contained 2 bases not matched to a gene. The CDR3 has 15 residues. The germline V gene has CDR1 LNHDA and CDR2 SQIVND (reference sequence). The full variable domain, with the rest looked up from reference TRBV19 and TRBJ1-2, is DGGITQSPKYLFRKEGQNVTLSCEQNLNHDAMYWYRQDPGQGLRLIYYSQIVNDFQKGDIAEGYSVSREKKESFPLTVTSAQKNPTAFYLCASSIGGQGVYGYTFGSGTRLTVV.

This clone showed up just once. The chain uses TRBV2 and TRBJ1-6, with D unclear. V was clipped by 4 bases and J by 7 bases, with 5 bases between them. The length of the CDR3 is 12 residues. In germline, CDR1 is SNHLY, CDR2 FYNNEI. Here the CDR3 reads CASSAGNSPLHF. In nucleotides, the CDR3 is TGTGCCAGCAGTGCGGGAAATTCACCCCTCCACTTT.

The V and J genes are TRBV6-5 and TRBJ1-5; tentatively, D is TRBD1 (5 bases). The length of the CDR3 is 15 residues. V gave up 6 bases and J gave up 5 bases, with 17 bases separating them. Germline lookup yields CDR1 MNHEY and CDR2 SVGAGI. The CDR3 region is CASSRLGGAYQPQHF. The DNA of the CDR3 is TGTGCCAGCAGCCGACTGGGAGGGGCTTATCAGCCCCAGCATTTT.

This clone was detected once. The CDR3 region is CASSKQGLGYTF. The CDR3 DNA follows: TGTGCCAGCAGTAAACAGGGGCTCGGCTACACCTTC. The chain carries TRBV28 and TRBJ1-2; 7 bases are a match to TRBD1. The CDR3 covers 12 residues. The V gene end was trimmed by 5 bases and the J gene end by 8 bases; junction bases not matched to a gene: 5. The germline V gene has CDR1 MDHEN and CDR2 SYDVKM.

The chain employs TRBV7-3 and TRBJ2-1, with D perhaps TRBD1 (6 bases). The CDR3 is made up of 14 amino acids. V shed 5 bases and J shed 12 bases, with 20 bases lying between them. Per germline, CDR1 SGHTA and CDR2 FQGTGA. The CDR3 sequence is CASSPDNRERGQFF. CDR3 nucleotide sequence: TGTGCCAGCAGCCCCGATAACAGGGAGAGGGGGCAGTTCTTC.

CDR3 DNA sequence: TGTGCCACCAGTGATTTTGCTACTAAAAGCTCCTATAATTCACCCCTCCACTTT. This codes for CATSDFATKSSYNSPLHF. The chain is built from TRBV24-1 and TRBJ1-6; D not certain. The V end lost 1 base, the J end lost 0 bases, and 12 bases lay between the germline ends. The CDR3 consists of 18 residues. Germline V gives CDR1 KGHDR, CDR2 SFDVKD.

The chain recombines TRBV15 with TRBJ1-1, with TRBD1 matching over 7 bases. After removal of 5 bases from V and 0 bases from J, the junction contained 12 bases not matched to a gene. CDR3 size: 17 residues. Germline loops: CDR1 LNHNV, CDR2 YYDKDF (reference sequence). The CDR3 sequence is CATSAPLSGTVNTEAFF. The CDR3 DNA sequence: TGTGCCACCAGCGCACCTCTGTCCGGGACAGTGAACACTGAAGCTTTCTTT.

The rearrangement uses TRBV9 and TRBJ2-2; 9 nucleotides match TRBD2. J was trimmed by 3 bases and V by 5 bases; bases with no gene match: 2. The CDR3 is made up of 14 amino acids. Germline values: CDR1 SGDLS, CDR2 YYNGEE. The CDR3 region has the DNA TGTGCCAGCAGATGGACTAGCGACACCGGGGAGCTGTTTTTT. The encoded protein is CASRWTSDTGELFF.

This chain connects TRBV3-1 (or the pseudogene TRBV3-2) to TRBJ1-2; tentative D call: TRBD1 (5 bases). This CDR3 contains 13 residues. CDR1 LGHDT and CDR2 YNNKEL come from the germline V gene (reference sequence). The V and J ends lost 3 bases and 5 bases respectively, with 10 bases between them. CDR3 coding DNA: TGTGCCAGCAGCCACGGGGGGGAATATGGCTACACCTTC. Encoded protein: CASSHGGEYGYTF.

The chain joins TRBV5-1 to TRBJ1-2; tentative D call: TRBD1 (5 bases). The CDR3 is made up of 15 amino acids. V shed 0 bases and J shed 1 base, with 10 bases lying between them. The V gene's germline CDR1 is SGHRS and CDR2 YFSETQ. DNA of the CDR3: TGCGCCAGCAGCTTGGACGGGGGGATTAACTATGGCTACACCTTC. Amino acid sequence: CASSLDGGINYGYTF.

The sample holds one count of this clone. This chain links TRBV3-1 (or the pseudogene TRBV3-2) with TRBJ1-1; 7 nucleotides align to TRBD1. The CDR3 has 14 residues. Trimming took 8 bases from V and 3 from J; bases not matched to a gene: 9. CDR1 and CDR2 from the germline V gene are LGHDT and YNNKEL (reference sequence). CDR3 protein: CASRLQGLDTEAFF. The CDR3 DNA reads TGTGCCAGCCGCTTACAGGGGCTGGACACTGAAGCTTTCTTT.

This chain joins TRBV7-9 and TRBJ1-4, with TRBD1 identical over 9 bases. J lost 8 bases, V lost 5 bases, and 9 bases had no gene match. This CDR3 spans 15 amino acids. Germline V gene sequence: CDR1 SEHNR, CDR2 FQNEAQ (reference sequence). This CDR3 reads CASSPGQGWGEKLFF. The CDR3 nucleotides are TGTGCCAGCAGCCCGGGACAGGGATGGGGAGAAAAACTGTTTTTT.

This clone was seen more than once but under ten times. The chain employs TRBV3-1 (or the pseudogene TRBV3-2) and TRBJ1-2; 9 positions agree with TRBD1. This CDR3 has 19 residues. V trimming: 0 bases; J trimming: 5 bases; junction bases outside the gene matches: 16. Germline CDR1 reads LGHDT; CDR2 reads YNNKEL (reference sequence). The CDR3 loop reads CASSQELMTPGQGQYGYTF. CDR3 coding DNA: TGTGCCAGCAGCCAAGAGTTGATGACCCCGGGACAGGGACAATATGGCTACACCTTC.

The CDR3 DNA sequence: TGTGCCAGCAGCTTCACAGGGGGCCTTAACTATGGCTACACCTTC. Translated: CASSFTGGLNYGYTF. V and J are TRBV7-2 and TRBJ1-2, with 9 bases lining up with TRBD1. This CDR3 region has 15 residues. V lost 3 bases, J lost 1 base, and 3 bases stayed unmatched. CDR1 and CDR2 from the germline V gene are SGHTA and FQGNSA. Combining the CDR3 with reference TRBV7-2 and TRBJ1-2 gives the whole variable domain GAGVSQSPSNKVTEKGKDVELRCDPISGHTALYWYRQSLGQGLEFLIYFQGNSAPDKSGLPSDRFSAERTGGSVSTLTIQRTQQEDSAVYLCASSFTGGLNYGYTFGSGTRLTVV.

V gene TRBV7-3 combines with J gene TRBJ2-2; D is undetermined. This CDR3 is built from 12 residues. Trimming pared 5 bases from V and 10 bases from J, leaving 11 bases between. Germline values: CDR1 SGHTA, CDR2 FQGTGA. The CDR3 DNA sequence: TGTGCCAGCAGCGATCGACGACAGGAGCTGTTTTTT. Translation: CASSDRRQELFF.

The chain employs TRBV6-1 and TRBJ2-7; 11 positions agree with TRBD1. The ends lost 1 base at V and 4 bases at J; junction bases unmatched: 9. CDR1 MNHNS and CDR2 SASEGT come from the germline V gene. The CDR3 sequence is 17 residues long. This CDR3 reads CASSEVPRTGGKYEQYF. DNA of the CDR3: TGTGCCAGCAGTGAAGTGCCCCGGACAGGGGGCAAATACGAGCAGTACTTC.

V usage is TRBV18 and J usage is TRBJ1-1; no clear D. V lost 0 bases and J lost 3, with 11 bases in between. Germline CDR1 is KGHSH and CDR2 is LQKENI. This CDR3 comprises 15 residues. CDR3 sequence (DNA): TGTGCCAGCTCACCACCGTCTCTAGGAGACACTGAAGCTTTCTTT. This translates into CASSPPSLGDTEAFF.

The sample holds a few counts of this clone. V gene TRBV2 combines with J gene TRBJ1-6; no clear D gene. This CDR3 is built from 14 residues. Germline lookup yields CDR1 SNHLY and CDR2 FYNNEI. The ends were cut back, 2 bases at V and 5 bases at J, with 7 bases in the middle. DNA for the CDR3: TGTGCCAGCAGTGAACGGTTAAATAATTCACCCCTCCACTTT. It translates to CASSERLNNSPLHF.